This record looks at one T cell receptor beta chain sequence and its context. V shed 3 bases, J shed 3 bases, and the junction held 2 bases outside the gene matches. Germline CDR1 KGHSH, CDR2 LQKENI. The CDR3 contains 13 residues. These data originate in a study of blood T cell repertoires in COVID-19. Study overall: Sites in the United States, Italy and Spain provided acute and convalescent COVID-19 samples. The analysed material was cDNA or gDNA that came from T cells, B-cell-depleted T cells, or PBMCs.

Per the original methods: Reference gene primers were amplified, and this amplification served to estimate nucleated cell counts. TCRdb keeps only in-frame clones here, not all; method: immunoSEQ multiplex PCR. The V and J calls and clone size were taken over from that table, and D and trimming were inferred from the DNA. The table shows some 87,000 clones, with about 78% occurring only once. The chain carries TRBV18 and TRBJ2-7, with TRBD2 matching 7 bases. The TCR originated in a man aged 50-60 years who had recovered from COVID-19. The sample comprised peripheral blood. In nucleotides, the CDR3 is TGTGCCAGCTCACCCAGGGAGGGCTACGAGCAGTACTTC. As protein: CASSPREGYEQYF.